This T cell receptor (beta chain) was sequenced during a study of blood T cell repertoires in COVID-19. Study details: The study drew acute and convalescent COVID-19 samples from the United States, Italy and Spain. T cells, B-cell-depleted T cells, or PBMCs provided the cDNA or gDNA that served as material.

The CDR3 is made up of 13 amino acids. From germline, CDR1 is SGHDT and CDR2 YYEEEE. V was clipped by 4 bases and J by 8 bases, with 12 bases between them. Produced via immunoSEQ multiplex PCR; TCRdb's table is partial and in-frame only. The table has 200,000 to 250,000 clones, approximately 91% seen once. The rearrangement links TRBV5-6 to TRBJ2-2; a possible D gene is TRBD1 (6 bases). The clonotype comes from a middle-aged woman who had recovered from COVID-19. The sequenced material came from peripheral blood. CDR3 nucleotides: TGTGCCAGCAGCAGGGACACGCGGGGGGAGCTGTTTTTT. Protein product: CASSRDTRGELFF.